This T cell receptor (beta chain) derives from a study of cytomegalovirus exposure and HLA in healthy donors. Study-level information: In a later analysis, it was reported that the roughly 130 validation repertoires had been produced on the same platform as the roughly 700 repertoires belonging to the first cohort. Study-wide points: Researchers counted around 180 TCR beta chains as cytomegalovirus-associated. TCR clusters originating in the first cohort tended to co-occur in the approximately 120 validation repertoires, according to a later analysis.

Generated by immunoSEQ multiplex PCR, the TCRdb table keeps only in-frame clones and is missing some. The data hold over 200,000 clones, with around 86% observed a single time. The trim removed 8 bases at V and 2 bases at J, leaving 2 bases unmatched. CDR3 length: 13 amino acids. Looked up from germline, CDR1 is SNHLY and CDR2 is FYNNEI. Comments on this clone: As yet, its antigen is unknown.

A roughly 120-subject validation cohort, separate from the approximately 690-subject first cohort, supplied the donors. The chain uses TRBV2 and TRBJ2-7, with 11 bases lining up with TRBD1. Sequencing was carried out using PBMCs. The source is a woman aged 18-35 years in good health and CMV-seropositive. The CDR3 DNA reads TGTGCCAGCGCGGGACAGGGGGCCTACGAGCAGTACTTC. Protein: CASAGQGAYEQYF.